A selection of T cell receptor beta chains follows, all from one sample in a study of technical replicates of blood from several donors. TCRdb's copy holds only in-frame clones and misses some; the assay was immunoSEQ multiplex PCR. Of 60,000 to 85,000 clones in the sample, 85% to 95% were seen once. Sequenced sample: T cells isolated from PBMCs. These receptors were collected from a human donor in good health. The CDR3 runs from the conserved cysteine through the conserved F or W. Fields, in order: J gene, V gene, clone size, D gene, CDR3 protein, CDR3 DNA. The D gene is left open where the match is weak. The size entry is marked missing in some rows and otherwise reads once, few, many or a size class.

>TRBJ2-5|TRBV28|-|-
CASSLRIGGAETQYF
TGTGCCAGCAGCCTCCGCATCGGAGGTGCAGAGACCCAGTACTTC
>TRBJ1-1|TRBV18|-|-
CASSPPPRAMNTEAFF
TGTGCCAGCTCACCACCTCCGCGGGCCATGAACACTGAAGCTTTCTTT
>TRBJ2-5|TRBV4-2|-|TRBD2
CASSQAAGVEETQYF
TGTGCCAGCAGCCAAGCTGCGGGAGTAGAAGAGACCCAGTACTTC
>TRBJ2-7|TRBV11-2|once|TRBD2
CASSRSGLAGGEQYF
TGTGCCAGCAGCCGATCCGGACTAGCGGGAGGAGAGCAGTACTTC
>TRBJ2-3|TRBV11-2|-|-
CASSLFLAWDTQYF
TGTGCCAGCAGCTTATTTTTAGCCTGGGATACGCAGTATTTT
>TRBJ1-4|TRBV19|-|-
CASSIEGGLNEKLFF
TGTGCCAGTAGTATAGAGGGCGGGCTTAATGAAAAACTGTTTTTT
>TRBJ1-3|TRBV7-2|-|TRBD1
CASGRQGAGNTIYF
TGTGCCAGCGGCCGACAGGGAGCTGGAAACACCATATATTTT
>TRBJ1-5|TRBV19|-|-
CASSPQVVNGNQPQHF
TGTGCCAGTAGTCCTCAGGTTGTTAACGGAAATCAGCCCCAGCATTTT
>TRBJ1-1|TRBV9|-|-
CASSVLLQGSTEAFF
TGTGCCAGCAGCGTCTTACTGCAGGGGTCCACTGAAGCTTTCTTT
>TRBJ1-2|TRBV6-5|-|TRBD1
CASSYTLTGVDGYTF
TGTGCCAGCAGTTACACCCTGACAGGGGTCGATGGCTACACCTTC
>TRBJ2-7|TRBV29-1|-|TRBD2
CSVIGTSGSHEQYF
TGCAGCGTTATTGGGACTAGCGGGAGCCACGAGCAGTACTTC
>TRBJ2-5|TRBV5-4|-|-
CASSLAFQETQYF
TGTGCCAGCAGCTTGGCCTTTCAAGAGACCCAGTACTTC
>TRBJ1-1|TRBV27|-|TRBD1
CASSEYRGSAFF
TGTGCCAGCAGTGAATACAGGGGTTCAGCTTTCTTT
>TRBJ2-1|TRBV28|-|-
CASSYLANYNEQFF
TGTGCCAGCAGTTATTTAGCGAACTACAATGAGCAGTTCTTC